This entry lists 29 T cell receptor beta chains sequenced from one sample in a study of tissue T cells after allogeneic stem cell transplantation. Clones were sequenced by immunoSEQ multiplex PCR, and TCRdb holds only the in-frame ones, with some missing. The sample lists about 50,000 clones; roughly 75% were seen once. The material sequenced was sorted cells pooled from one or two spleens. The receptor source for this set is a pool of C57BL/6 mice in good health.

In the case of this clone: Gene names follow the mouse nomenclature. The CDR3 end is not reached by the read, which stops 1 residue before it; the germline J gene fills it in. V usage is TRBV13-2 and J usage is TRBJ2-4, with 7 bases identical to TRBD1. CDR3 length equals 13 residues. V lost 2 bases to trimming and J lost 6 bases; unmatched junction nucleotides: 3. The germline V gene encodes CDR1 NNHNN and CDR2 SYGAGS (reference sequence). The CDR3 region is CASGETGQNTLYF. The sequenced CDR3 bases are TGTGCCAGCGGTGAGACGGGACAGAACACCTTGTAC.

Remarks on this clone: The gene names here belong to mouse. The CDR3 sequence is CASSVTGQDTQYF. CDR3 DNA (partial): TGTGCTAGCAGTGTGACTGGCCAAGACACCCAGTAC. The J gene is TRBJ2-5, the V gene TRBV29, with D possibly TRBD2 on 6 matching bases. Read sequence stops 1 residue before the CDR3 end, and the germline J gene provides the missing end. This CDR3 is built from 13 residues. V was clipped by 5 bases and J by 2 bases, with 8 bases between them. Germline lookup yields CDR1 MSHET and CDR2 SYDVDS.

Comment on this clone: Germline and genes: mouse. The read falls 1 residue short of the CDR3 end, and the missing part is taken from the germline J gene. The V call is TRBV14, the J call TRBJ1-3; D ambiguous. This CDR3 has 11 residues. Germline V CDR1 and CDR2: SGHDT, FRDEAV. Trimming cost V 1 base and J 9 bases, with 5 bases left between them. The CDR3 bases that were read are TGTGCCAGCAGTTTCGCCTCTACGCTCTAT. Amino acids: CASSFASTLY. The whole CDR3 protein reads CASSFASTLYF.

Comments on this clone: Mouse germline and gene names are used. CDR3 region: CASGDLDRGQNTLYF. The sequenced CDR3 bases are TGTGCCAGCGGTGACCTGGACAGGGGGCAAAACACCTTGTAC. The V gene is TRBV13-2, the J gene TRBJ2-4; 10 nucleotides agree with TRBD1. From the germline J gene comes the end of the CDR3, since the read stops 1 residue before it. J gave up 3 bases and V 2 bases, and 3 bases lay outside the gene matches. CDR1 is NNHNN and CDR2 is SYGAGS in the germline V gene (reference sequence). The CDR3 contains 15 residues.

Turning to this clone: Mouse names are used for the genes. The read ends 1 residue shy of where the CDR3 ends; the end is completed using the germline J gene. The chain combines TRBV19 with TRBJ2-5; D is unclear. The germline V gene has CDR1 FNHDT and CDR2 SITEND (reference sequence). This CDR3 comprises 13 residues. V lost 0 bases and J 3 bases, leaving 5 bases between the germline ends. The CDR3 region is CASSIGNQDTQYF. The sequenced part of the CDR3 DNA is TGTGCCAGCAGTATAGGCAATCAAGACACCCAGTAC.

As concerns this clone: Gene names are mouse gene names. The read finishes 1 residue shy of the CDR3 end, and the germline J gene is used to complete it. The J gene is TRBJ2-7, the V gene TRBV2; a weak D match, TRBD1 (6 bases). Trimming took off 0 bases at V and 7 bases at J, with 16 bases between the two ends. The CDR3 has 15 amino acids. CDR1 is LGHNA, CDR2 YSYQKL, per germline. The sequenced CDR3 bases are TGTGCCAGCAGCCAAGATAGAGGCAGGGGAGGGGAACAGTAC. This encodes CASSQDRGRGGEQY. The full-length CDR3 reads as CASSQDRGRGGEQYF.

This clone was detected only once. Gene names and germline match the mouse. Read data end 1 residue before the CDR3 end; the end is taken from the germline J gene. This sequence joins TRBV1 and TRBJ2-4; D may be TRBD2 (5 bases). V was trimmed by 3 bases and J by 0 bases, leaving 10 bases between them. Germline V gene sequence: CDR1 NSQYPW, CDR2 LRSPGD (reference sequence). The CDR3 is made up of 15 amino acids. The CDR3 region is CTCSATGPSQNTLYF. The DNA read from the CDR3 is TGCACCTGCAGTGCCACTGGCCCTAGTCAAAACACCTTGTAC.

As regards this clone: Here the gene names and germline are mouse. The sequenced fragment ends 1 residue before the CDR3 boundary, so the rest is inferred from the germline J gene. The same CDR3 arises from other DNA sequences in this sample as well. The rearrangement joins TRBV13-2 to TRBJ2-7, with D possibly matching TRBD2 (6 bases). CDR3 length: 14 amino acids. Germline V gene sequence: CDR1 NNHNN, CDR2 SYGAGS (reference sequence). V was trimmed by 1 base and J by 0 bases, leaving 8 bases between them. CDR3 residues: CASGDWGSSYEQYF. The covered CDR3 bases are TGTGCCAGCGGTGATTGGGGGAGCTCCTATGAACAGTAC.

This clone was counted once. The gene symbols are mouse symbols. Read data end 1 residue before the CDR3 end; the end is taken from the germline J gene. The rearrangement joins TRBV30 to TRBJ2-7; D gene uncertain. The CDR3 extends over 13 amino acids. CDR1 is SQVVS, CDR2 ANEGSEA, per germline. Trimming took off 1 base at V and 0 bases at J, with 7 bases between the two ends. CDR3 region: CSSRGGSSYEQYF. Incomplete CDR3 DNA: TGTAGTTCTAGAGGGGGAAGCTCCTATGAACAGTAC.

This clone was seen once. Gene labels here are mouse ones. Read sequence stops 1 residue before the CDR3 end, and the germline J gene provides the missing end. The chain employs TRBV14 and TRBJ2-1, with 9 bases matching TRBD2. The CDR3 consists of 16 residues. CDR1 is SGHDT, CDR2 FRDEAV, per germline. V lost 2 bases, J lost 6 bases, and 9 bases stayed unmatched. The CDR3 DNA, read in part, is TGTGCCAGCAGTTTAGGGTGGGGGGGCGCGATTGCTGAGCAGTTC. Translated: CASSLGWGGAIAEQF. The complete CDR3 sequence is CASSLGWGGAIAEQFF.

Details on this clone: Gene names and germline refer to mouse. From the germline J gene comes the end of the CDR3, since the read stops 1 residue before it. The chain couples TRBV26 to TRBJ2-5; a weak D match, TRBD1 (6 bases). Germline V gene sequence: CDR1 KGHPV, CDR2 FQNQEV (reference sequence). The germline V and J ends were trimmed by 6 bases and 6 bases, with 10 bases remaining between them. This CDR3 comprises 12 residues. Partial CDR3 DNA: TGTGCCAGCAGCGGACAGTGGGACACCCAGTAC. Its translation is CASSGQWDTQY. From start to end, the CDR3 is CASSGQWDTQYF.

This clone was observed a single time. Germline and genes: mouse. Read data end 1 residue before the CDR3 end; the end is taken from the germline J gene. V usage is TRBV3 and J usage is TRBJ2-2, with a tentative D call TRBD2 (7 bases). The V end was cut by 1 base, the J end by 0 bases, with 9 bases between. The CDR3 is 16 residues long. Germline assignment: CDR1 SNHLY and CDR2 FYNGKV (reference sequence). The part of the CDR3 DNA that was read is TGTGCCAGCAGCTTAGAGGGGGGGGCAAACACCGGGCAGCTCTAC. Translation gives CASSLEGGANTGQLY. The complete CDR3 protein is CASSLEGGANTGQLYF.

Turning to this clone: Mouse gene names and germline throughout. The covered CDR3 bases are TGTGCCAGCAGTGATGCAATCGGGAGGGGAAATACGCTCTAT. As protein: CASSDAIGRGNTLY. The complete CDR3 reads CASSDAIGRGNTLYF. The genes are TRBV13-3 and TRBJ1-3; no firm D call. Read data end 1 residue before the CDR3 end; the end is taken from the germline J gene. Trimming left V 0 bases short and J 4 bases short, with 11 bases between. In germline, CDR1 is NNHDY, CDR2 SYVADS. This CDR3 has 15 amino acids.

In the case of this clone: The genes and germline here are from mouse. From the germline J gene comes the end of the CDR3, since the read stops 1 residue before it. The chain couples TRBV5 to TRBJ1-1; no definite D call. The V gene lost 0 bases and the J gene lost 0 bases, with 8 bases spanning the gap. Germline CDR1 and CDR2: LGHNA and YNLKQL (reference sequence). There are 15 residues in the CDR3. The CDR3 sequence: CASSQDIRSNTEVFF. The CDR3 DNA, read in part, is TGTGCCAGCAGCCAAGATATCCGTTCAAACACAGAAGTCTTC.

As concerns this clone: Each gene name is a mouse one. Read data end 1 residue before the CDR3 end; the end is taken from the germline J gene. The chain employs TRBV19 and TRBJ2-1; TRBD1 aligns across 10 bases. The CDR3 is 14 amino acids. V trimming: 4 bases; J trimming: 4 bases; junction bases outside the gene matches: 2. Germline-derived CDR1 and CDR2 are FNHDT and SITEND (reference sequence). The DNA read from the CDR3 is TGTGCCAGCAGTCGGGACAGGGGTTATGCTGAGCAGTTC. Translating gives CASSRDRGYAEQF. The full CDR3 sequence reads CASSRDRGYAEQFF.

As concerns this clone: The gene symbols are mouse symbols. The read falls 1 residue short of the CDR3 end, and the missing part is taken from the germline J gene. The chain is built from TRBV2 and TRBJ2-5; no definite D call. The CDR3 length is 14 residues. V was cut by 0 bases and J by 0 bases, with 4 bases left in between. Germline CDR1 LGHNA, CDR2 YSYQKL. The CDR3 DNA, read in part, is TGTGCCAGCAGCCAAGATGCTAACCAAGACACCCAGTAC. As protein: CASSQDANQDTQY. The whole CDR3 is CASSQDANQDTQYF.

Remarks on this clone: Germline and genes: mouse. The DNA ends 1 residue before the CDR3 does, and the rest of the CDR3 is filled in from the germline J gene. V and J are TRBV13-3 and TRBJ2-5; 8 bases map to TRBD1. J was trimmed by 5 bases and V by 5 bases; bases with no gene match: 7. This CDR3 region has 14 residues. CDR1 is NNHDY, CDR2 SYVADS, per germline. The CDR3 spells CASRRRGRGDTQYF. The CDR3 bases that were read are TGTGCCAGCAGACGCAGGGGGCGCGGAGACACCCAGTAC.

Points on this clone: Germline and genes: mouse. Read coverage stops 1 residue before the CDR3 terminus; the germline J gene supplies the remainder. The gene calls are TRBV13-2 and TRBJ2-3; TRBD2 matches at 7 bases. The CDR3 has 15 residues. V dropped 3 bases and J dropped 1; count of bases not matched to a gene: 5. Germline CDR1 reads NNHNN; CDR2 reads SYGAGS (reference sequence). Incomplete CDR3 DNA: TGTGCCAGCGGTGGCGTGGGGGGAGGTGCAGAAACGCTGTAT. It codes for CASGGVGGGAETLY. The full CDR3 protein reads CASGGVGGGAETLYF.

Details on this clone: These gene names are mouse names. The read falls 1 residue short of the CDR3 end, and the missing part is taken from the germline J gene. The V and J genes are TRBV4 and TRBJ2-2, with D uncertain. Germline V lookup: CDR1 LGHDT, CDR2 YNNKQL (reference sequence). This CDR3 comprises 13 residues. Trimming removed 5 bases from V and 0 bases from J, with 4 bases in between. CDR3 amino acids: CASSHPNTGQLYF. CDR3 DNA (partial): TGTGCCAGCAGCCACCCAAACACCGGGCAGCTCTAC.

With respect to this clone: Gene and germline names: mouse. Coverage ceases 1 residue before the CDR3 finishes, and the germline J gene fills in the end. This chain links TRBV20 with TRBJ1-3; D is possibly TRBD1 (6 bases). Germline CDR1 GFQATS, CDR2 STVNSAI. Trimming shortened V by 8 bases and J by 11 bases, and 25 bases separated the two germline ends. This CDR3 contains 14 residues. CDR3 sequence reads: CGSGQFNSERALYF. The CDR3 bases that were read are TGTGGTTCAGGACAGTTCAATTCTGAAAGGGCGCTCTAT.

Of note for this clone: Mouse names are used for the genes. Sequencing ends 1 residue short of the CDR3 end; the germline J gene provides the rest. This chain connects TRBV13-1 to TRBJ2-7; 12 bases agree with TRBD1. Losses at the gene ends were 5 bases for V and 6 bases for J; bases not matched to a gene: 3. The CDR3 loop spans 13 amino acids. Germline V lookup: CDR1 NSHNY, CDR2 SYGAGN. The CDR3 loop reads CASRGTGGFEQYF. The CDR3 DNA, read in part, is TGTGCCAGCAGAGGGACAGGGGGCTTTGAACAGTAC.

About this clone itself: Each gene name is a mouse one. The read halts 1 residue ahead of the CDR3 end, with the missing end drawn from the germline J gene. The chain carries TRBV31 and TRBJ2-3; 7 bases agree with TRBD2. CDR1 GKSSPN and CDR2 SITVG come from the germline V gene. CDR3 length: 13 amino acids. V lost 1 base to trimming and J lost 3 bases; unmatched junction nucleotides: 1. This chain's CDR3 is CAWSPGGAETLYF. The CDR3 DNA, read in part, is TGTGCCTGGAGTCCGGGGGGGGCAGAAACGCTGTAT.

Regarding this clone: Mouse gene names and germline throughout. The observed sequence ends 1 residue before the CDR3 terminus, with the missing tail filled in from the germline J gene. The rearrangement joins TRBV20 to TRBJ1-1; 7 bases match TRBD1. The V gene's germline CDR1 is GFQATS and CDR2 STVNSAI. The CDR3 loop spans 14 amino acids. J lost 3 bases, V lost 0 bases, and 4 bases had no gene match. CDR3 residues: CGARDEGAHTEVFF. CDR3 bases read: TGTGGTGCTAGGGATGAGGGGGCACACACAGAAGTCTTC.

As to this clone: The gene symbols are mouse symbols. Sequencing ends 1 residue short of the CDR3 end; the germline J gene provides the rest. This chain uses TRBV15 with TRBJ2-4; TRBD2 matches 7 bases. The CDR3 extends over 14 amino acids. The J segment lost 2 bases and the V segment lost 2 bases, leaving 1 base of the junction unmatched. Germline V gives CDR1 SGHND, CDR2 FRSKSL. CDR3 sequence reads: CASSLLGVQNTLYF. The CDR3 bases that were read are TGTGCCAGCAGTTTACTGGGGGTTCAAAACACCTTGTAC.

On this clone itself: Mouse gene names apply. The read stops 1 residue short of the end of the CDR3; the missing end is completed from the germline J gene. This chain links TRBV16 with TRBJ1-5; 10 bases align to TRBD1. The V and J ends lost 5 bases and 7 bases, in that order; junction bases with no gene match: 2. Germline V CDR1 and CDR2: SGHSA, FRNQAP. The length of the CDR3 is 13 residues. CDR3 loop: CASSRTGGQAPLF. The DNA read from the CDR3 is TGTGCAAGCAGCCGGACAGGGGGTCAGGCTCCGCTT.

Remarks on this clone: The genes and germline here are from mouse. The sequence runs out 1 residue before the end of the CDR3; the remainder is reconstructed from the germline J gene. This chain uses TRBV13-1 with TRBJ2-7; 7 bases match TRBD1. Germline CDR1 NSHNY, CDR2 SYGAGN. CDR3 length: 13 residues. Trimming at V came to 4 bases and at J to 4 bases, leaving 5 bases not matched to a gene. The CDR3 DNA, read in part, is TGTGCCAGCAGTCGACAGGGAACGTATGAACAGTAC. This encodes CASSRQGTYEQY. The full CDR3 is CASSRQGTYEQYF.

This clone was detected only a few times. All gene names here are mouse names. The CDR3 is cut off 1 residue early in the read; its end comes from the germline J gene. The V gene is TRBV31, the J gene TRBJ2-7; D might be TRBD1 (6 bases). The CDR3 runs to 12 residues. CDR1 is GKSSPN, CDR2 SITVG, per germline. The sequenced part of the CDR3 DNA is TGTGCTCTCACCGGGACACCCTATGAACAGTAC. It translates to CALTGTPYEQY. The CDR3 in full is CALTGTPYEQYF.

This clone was seen only a few times. Germline and genes: mouse. CDR3 DNA, as far as it was read: TGTGCCAGCAGCGGACAGGCTTATGAACAGTAC. Translated, it gives CASSGQAYEQY. The whole CDR3 is CASSGQAYEQYF. This rearrangement joins TRBV22 to TRBJ2-7; the D call of TRBD1 is as the table states it, not checked on the DNA. The DNA ends 1 residue before the CDR3 does, and the rest of the CDR3 is filled in from the germline J gene. TRBV22 is described as a pseudogene. The length of the CDR3 is 12 residues.

On this clone: Gene names denote mouse genes. The read ends 1 residue shy of where the CDR3 ends; the end is completed using the germline J gene. The chain carries TRBV2 and TRBJ1-2; 9 nucleotides agree with TRBD1. CDR1 and CDR2 (germline): LGHNA, YSYQKL. This CDR3 has 15 residues. The junction had 4 bases not matched to a gene; V was cut back by 3 bases and J by 2 bases. The DNA read from the CDR3 is TGTGCCAGCAGCCAGCCGGGACAGGGTAACTCCGACTACACC. Encoded protein: CASSQPGQGNSDYT. The full CDR3 sequence reads CASSQPGQGNSDYTF.